The next 10 T cell receptor beta chains were all read from a single sample in a study of blood T cell repertoires in COVID-19. Profiling relied on immunoSEQ multiplex PCR, and the TCRdb table lists in-frame clones only, not all of them. The sample lists approximately 210,000 clones, 84% occurring once. The sequencing input was peripheral blood. Source of these receptors: a woman between 45 and 65 years old with active or convalescent COVID-19.

This clone was picked up a small number of times. CDR3 bases: TGTGCCAGTAGTACCCGAGGGCAAAACTACGAGCAGTACTTC. It yields the protein CASSTRGQNYEQYF. V is TRBV19 and J is TRBJ2-7, with D possibly being TRBD2 (5 bases). This CDR3 contains 14 residues. Deletions cut 4 bases from V and 3 bases from J, with 13 bases between. Per the germline V gene, CDR1 is LNHDA and CDR2 is SQIVND (reference sequence).

The gene calls are TRBV7-9 and TRBJ1-6; TRBD1 matches 7 bases. The length of the CDR3 is 16 residues. V lost 4 bases and J lost 2; bases outside the gene matches: 5. The germline V gene encodes CDR1 SEHNR and CDR2 FQNEAQ (reference sequence). The CDR3 sequence is CASSSWGTAYNSPLHF. CDR3 sequence (DNA): TGTGCCAGCAGCTCTTGGGGGACAGCCTATAATTCACCCCTCCACTTT.

J is TRBJ2-7 and V is TRBV27, with a possible D match to TRBD1 (5 bases). V shed 6 bases and J shed 2 bases, with 14 bases lying between them. The CDR3 extends over 14 amino acids. Germline V gene data show CDR1 as MNHEY and CDR2 as SMNVEV (reference sequence). CDR3 amino acids: CASSLKGNPYEQYV. CDR3 DNA: TGTGCCAGCAGCTTAAAGGGGAACCCCTACGAGCAGTACGTC.

The chain carries TRBV5-1 and TRBJ1-2; D not resolved. CDR1 and CDR2 (germline): SGHRS, YFSETQ. V lost 0 bases and J lost 6, with 9 bases in between. The CDR3 spans 13 residues. This CDR3 reads CASSLGQNNGYTF. DNA of the CDR3: TGCGCCAGCAGCTTGGGGCAGAACAATGGCTACACCTTC.

This clone came up once. The chain employs TRBV5-1 and TRBJ1-5, with D unresolved. The CDR3 length is 12 residues. V was shortened by 9 bases and J by 6 bases, with 13 bases between the two germline ends. Germline V gene data show CDR1 as SGHRS and CDR2 as YFSETQ. Written as DNA, the CDR3 is TGCGCCATTGTGCAGGTTCCTCAGCCCCAGCATTTT. Amino acids: CAIVQVPQPQHF.

The V gene is TRBV5-1, the J gene TRBJ1-1; maybe TRBD1 (6 bases). Germline assignment: CDR1 SGHRS and CDR2 YFSETQ. V was pared by 0 bases and J by 8 bases, with 14 bases between. The CDR3 loop spans 14 amino acids. The CDR3: CASSLVRGQGEAFF. DNA of the CDR3: TGCGCCAGCAGCTTGGTTAGAGGGCAGGGGGAAGCTTTCTTT.

V gene TRBV3-1 (or the pseudogene TRBV3-2) combines with J gene TRBJ1-1; TRBD1 matches at 8 bases. The V and J ends lost 3 bases and 11 bases, in that order; junction bases with no gene match: 11. This CDR3 has 14 residues. Germline V CDR1 and CDR2: LGHDT, YNNKEL (reference sequence). This CDR3 reads CASSQPDREGAAFF. DNA of the CDR3: TGTGCCAGCAGCCAGCCGGACAGGGAAGGAGCGGCTTTCTTT.

A word on this clone: At one boundary the junction diverges from the germline segment, which might be a read error. This chain links TRBV18 with TRBJ1-2; 8 bases map to TRBD1. The CDR3 consists of 14 residues. The germline CDR1 and CDR2 sequences are KGHSH and LQKENI. As DNA, the CDR3 is TGTGCCAGCGCACCACAGACAGGGGACTATGGCTACACCTTC. Translating it yields CASAPQTGDYGYTF.

The chain recombines TRBV4-2 with TRBJ2-1; D unresolved. CDR1 and CDR2 from the germline V gene are LGHNA and YNFKEQ. CDR3 length: 15 amino acids. The V and J ends lost 0 bases and 3 bases respectively, with 9 bases between them. CDR3 amino acids: CASSQEGPGYNEQFF. Written as DNA, the CDR3 is TGTGCCAGCAGCCAAGAAGGCCCAGGCTACAATGAGCAGTTCTTC.

This clone was picked up a small number of times. The chain recombines TRBV27 with TRBJ2-7; D unresolved. The germline gives CDR1 MNHEY, CDR2 SMNVEV (reference sequence). Trimming pared 5 bases from V and 1 base from J, leaving 9 bases between. CDR3 length: 13 amino acids. Here the CDR3 DNA reads TGTGCCAGCAGTCCAACAGTTTCCTACGAGCAGTACTTC. Translated: CASSPTVSYEQYF.